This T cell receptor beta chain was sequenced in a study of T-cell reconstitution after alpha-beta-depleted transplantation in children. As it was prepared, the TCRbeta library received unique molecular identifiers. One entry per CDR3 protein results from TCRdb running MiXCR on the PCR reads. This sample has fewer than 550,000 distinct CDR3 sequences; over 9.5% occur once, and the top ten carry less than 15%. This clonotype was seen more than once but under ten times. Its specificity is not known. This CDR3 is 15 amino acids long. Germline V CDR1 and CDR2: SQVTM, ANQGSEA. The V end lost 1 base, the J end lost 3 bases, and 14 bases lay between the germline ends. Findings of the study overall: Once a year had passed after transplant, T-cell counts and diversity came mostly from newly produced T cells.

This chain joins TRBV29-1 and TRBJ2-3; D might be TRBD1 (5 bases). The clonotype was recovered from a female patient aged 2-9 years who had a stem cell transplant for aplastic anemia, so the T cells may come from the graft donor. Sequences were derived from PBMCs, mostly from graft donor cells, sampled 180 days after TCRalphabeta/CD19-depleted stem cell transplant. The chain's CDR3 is CSVEVLGVDTDTQYF. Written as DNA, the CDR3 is TGCAGCGTTGAAGTTTTAGGGGTCGATACAGATACGCAGTATTTT.